The clone carrying this T cell receptor beta chain was seen many times. Each CDR3 protein is one row after TCRdb ran MiXCR on the 5' RACE reads. The repertoire holds about 55,000 distinct CDR3 sequences, with 15% as singletons. This sample is part of a study of early T cells in non-severe SARS-CoV-2 infection. J was trimmed by 1 base and V by 5 bases; bases with no gene match: 6. Germline values: CDR1 SGHVS, CDR2 FNYEAQ. The CDR3 has 15 amino acids. The rearrangement uses TRBV7-6 and TRBJ2-7, with TRBD1 matching 9 bases. The sequence derives from an adult who was a healthcare worker with PCR-confirmed SARS-CoV-2 infection or an uninfected control (not recorded which). Sample: whole blood, taken at baseline. The chain's CDR3 is CASSVQGALSYEQYF. In nucleotides, the CDR3 is TGTGCCAGCAGCGTACAGGGGGCTTTGTCCTACGAGCAGTACTTC.